These 27 T cell receptor beta chains share one sample of origin, sequenced in a study of blood T cell repertoires in COVID-19. Profiling relied on immunoSEQ multiplex PCR, and the TCRdb table lists in-frame clones only, not all of them. The data hold around 250,000 clones, with 80% to 95% observed a single time. Material for sequencing was PBMCs or T cells enriched from blood (not recorded which). Receptors were obtained from a man in his forties who had been exposed to COVID-19.

DNA of the CDR3: TGTGCCAGCAGCTTAGCAGGGGGCGCCGGAAACACTGAAGCTTTCTTT. Translated, it gives CASSLAGGAGNTEAFF. This rearrangement joins TRBV7-6 to TRBJ1-1; TRBD1 matches at 7 bases. The germline V gene has CDR1 SGHVS and CDR2 FNYEAQ. The trim removed 0 bases at V and 2 bases at J, leaving 6 bases unmatched. This CDR3 has 16 amino acids.

The chain couples TRBV2 to TRBJ1-3; no definite D call. This CDR3 has 14 residues. Looked up from germline, CDR1 is SNHLY and CDR2 is FYNNEI. V shed 6 bases and J shed 0 bases, with 9 bases lying between them. The CDR3 here is CASRRDHSGNTIYF. CDR3 coding DNA: TGTGCCAGCAGGAGGGATCACTCTGGAAACACCATATATTTT. Looking up the rest from reference TRBV2 and TRBJ1-3 gives the full variable domain: EPEVTQTPSHQVTQMGQEVILRCVPISNHLYFYWYRQILGQKVEFLVSFYNNEISEKSEIFDDQFSVERPDGSNFTLKIRSTKLEDSAMYFCASRRDHSGNTIYFGEGSWLTVV.

The V gene is TRBV19, the J gene TRBJ2-1; 7 bases fit TRBD1. There are 18 residues in the CDR3. V was pared by 4 bases and J by 1 base, with 13 bases of the junction left unmatched. Germline V gene data show CDR1 as LNHDA and CDR2 as SQIVND (reference sequence). The DNA of the CDR3 is TGTGCCAGTAGTAATACTTACCCCGGGACAGAATCCTACAATGAGCAGTTCTTC. Its protein is CASSNTYPGTESYNEQFF.

The count of this clone is one. J is TRBJ2-7 and V is TRBV4-2, with D possibly TRBD2 on 5 matching bases. The CDR3 length is 14 residues. Germline V gene data show CDR1 as LGHNA and CDR2 as YNFKEQ. The V gene lost 0 bases and the J gene lost 4 bases, with 10 bases spanning the gap. CDR3 protein: CASSQEAAGYEQYF. The CDR3 region has the DNA TGTGCCAGCAGCCAAGAAGCGGCCGGGTACGAGCAGTACTTC.

The rearrangement uses TRBV6-5 and TRBJ2-3; 7 bases align to TRBD2. The CDR3 is 14 amino acids. J was trimmed by 6 bases and V by 11 bases; bases with no gene match: 14. Germline CDR1 reads MNHEY; CDR2 reads SVGAGI. The CDR3: CAVQTSPWEDTQYF. DNA of the CDR3: TGTGCCGTACAGACTAGCCCCTGGGAGGATACGCAGTATTTT.

The chain combines TRBV19 with TRBJ1-4; D might be TRBD1 (6 bases). CDR1 and CDR2 from the germline V gene are LNHDA and SQIVND (reference sequence). The CDR3 spans 15 residues. V dropped 5 bases and J dropped 8 bases, with 18 bases sitting between them. This CDR3 is CASSPPAGGREKLFF. The CDR3 region has the DNA TGTGCCAGTAGTCCTCCGGCGGGGGGCCGAGAAAAACTGTTTTTT.

The gene calls are TRBV4-1 and TRBJ1-1; no firm D call. Germline CDR1 and CDR2: MGHRA and YSYEKL. The ends were cut back, 7 bases at V and 6 bases at J, with 18 bases in the middle. The CDR3 is 14 amino acids. In DNA, the CDR3 is TGCGCCAGCAACATAGGGAGCCCGCAGGCTGAAGCTTTCTTT. Translation: CASNIGSPQAEAFF.

V gene TRBV7-6 combines with J gene TRBJ2-3; D is uncertain. With 2 bases removed from V and 4 bases from J, the gap between germline ends came to 13 bases. The CDR3 contains 15 residues. Germline loops: CDR1 SGHVS, CDR2 FNYEAQ. The CDR3 nucleotides are TGTGCCAGCAGCTTATTTAGGCAACGGGCAGATACGCAGTATTTT. Translating gives CASSLFRQRADTQYF.

V and J are TRBV5-4 and TRBJ1-1; TRBD1 matches 8 bases. Germline CDR1 SGHNT, CDR2 YYREEE (reference sequence). This CDR3 spans 14 amino acids. J was trimmed by 1 base and V by 3 bases; bases with no gene match: 2. CDR3 sequence: CASSWGTGNTEAFF. The DNA for the CDR3 is TGTGCCAGCAGCTGGGGGACAGGGAACACTGAAGCTTTCTTT.

V gene TRBV5-4 combines with J gene TRBJ2-1; tentatively, D is TRBD2 (6 bases). Germline CDR1 SGHNT, CDR2 YYREEE (reference sequence). The CDR3 consists of 14 residues. V was shortened by 9 bases and J by 8 bases, with 21 bases between the two germline ends. CDR3 sequence (DNA): TGTGCCACCGGCTTCGATCCATTAGCGGATGAGCAGTTCTTC. Its protein product is CATGFDPLADEQFF. The complete variable domain, with remaining parts taken from reference TRBV5-4 and TRBJ2-1, reads ETGVTQSPTHLIKTRGQQVTLRCSSQSGHNTVSWYQQALGQGPQFIFQYYREEENGRGNFPPRFSGLQFPNYSSELNVNALELDDSALYLCATGFDPLADEQFFGPGTRLTVL.

This chain uses TRBV27 with TRBJ2-3; D possibly corresponds to TRBD2 (6 bases). Trimming cost V 5 bases and J 1 base, with 16 bases left between them. Germline CDR1 is MNHEY and CDR2 is SMNVEV (reference sequence). The CDR3 loop spans 16 amino acids. The CDR3 loop is CASSPWGWGGTDTQYF. As DNA, the CDR3 is TGTGCCAGCAGTCCTTGGGGTTGGGGGGGCACAGATACGCAGTATTTT.

The rearrangement joins TRBV18 to TRBJ2-3, with 12 bases lining up with TRBD1. Germline values: CDR1 KGHSH, CDR2 LQKENI. V was pared by 3 bases and J by 4 bases, with 2 bases of the junction left unmatched. The CDR3 is made up of 15 amino acids. CDR3: CASSPGQGAPDTQYF. In nucleotides, the CDR3 is TGTGCCAGCTCACCGGGACAGGGGGCCCCAGATACGCAGTATTTT. The full variable domain, completed using reference TRBV18 and TRBJ2-3, is NAGVMQNPRHLVRRRGQEARLRCSPMKGHSHVYWYRQLPEEGLKFMVYLQKENIIDESGMPKERFSAEFPKEGPSILRIQQVVRGDSAAYFCASSPGQGAPDTQYFGPGTRLTVL.

The genes are TRBV19 and TRBJ1-4; 9 bases match TRBD1. This CDR3 has 14 residues. The germline CDR1 and CDR2 sequences are LNHDA and SQIVND (reference sequence). V shed 3 bases, J shed 8 bases, and the junction held 4 bases outside the gene matches. The CDR3 spells CASSIRDRAEKLFF. In DNA form, the CDR3 reads TGTGCCAGTAGTATTAGGGACAGGGCCGAAAAACTGTTTTTT.

This rearrangement joins TRBV19 to TRBJ1-5; 7 bases fit TRBD1. The CDR3 consists of 14 residues. Losses at the gene ends were 5 bases for V and 6 bases for J; bases not matched to a gene: 7. Per the germline V gene, CDR1 is LNHDA and CDR2 is SQIVND (reference sequence). CDR3 in DNA: TGTGCCAGTAGTGACAGGGTATGGGGTCAGCCCCAGCATTTT. Translation gives CASSDRVWGQPQHF.

The chain links TRBV5-1 to TRBJ2-3, with 14 bases identical to TRBD2. V was clipped by 4 bases and J by 1 base; unmatched bases: 2. This CDR3 region has 16 residues. Germline V lookup: CDR1 SGHRS, CDR2 YFSETQ. The CDR3 DNA reads as TGCGCCAGCAGCGGGGGACTAGCGGGAGGCACAGATACGCAGTATTTT. It specifies CASSGGLAGGTDTQYF.

The J gene is TRBJ2-2, the V gene TRBV30; 7 nucleotides line up with TRBD2. CDR1 is GTSNPN and CDR2 is SVGIG in the germline V gene (reference sequence). The CDR3 consists of 14 residues. Unmatched junction bases numbered 6, after V lost 4 bases and J lost 4 bases. CDR3 protein: CAWTGRAVTGELFF. For the CDR3, the DNA is TGTGCCTGGACAGGGAGGGCGGTCACCGGGGAGCTGTTTTTT.

J is TRBJ2-4 and V is TRBV13; 9 bases are a match to TRBD2. J lost 6 bases, V lost 5 bases, and 11 bases had no gene match. The V gene's germline CDR1 is PRHDT and CDR2 FYEKMQ (reference sequence). The CDR3 sequence is 16 residues long. CDR3 DNA: TGTGCCAGCAGCGGCATTAGCGGGAGTATTGTAAACATTCAGTACTTC. Its protein is CASSGISGSIVNIQYF. The variable domain in full, completed from reference TRBV13 and TRBJ2-4, reads AAGVIQSPRHLIKEKRETATLKCYPIPRHDTVYWYQQGPGQDPQFLISFYEKMQSDKGSIPDRFSAQQFSDYHSELNMSSLELGDSALYFCASSGISGSIVNIQYFGAGTRLSVL.

The chain is built from TRBV7-9 and TRBJ2-2, with TRBD2 matching 11 bases. This CDR3 comprises 16 residues. The J segment lost 4 bases and the V segment lost 3 bases, leaving 4 bases of the junction unmatched. Looked up from germline, CDR1 is SEHNR and CDR2 is FQNEAQ (reference sequence). CDR3 sequence reads: CASSFTSGRSTGELFF. The CDR3 nucleotides read TGTGCCAGCAGCTTTACTAGCGGGAGATCCACCGGGGAGCTGTTTTTT.

The chain has TRBV27 and TRBJ2-3; 9 bases map to TRBD2. Per germline, CDR1 MNHEY and CDR2 SMNVEV (reference sequence). V shed 5 bases and J 5 bases; nucleotides not matched to a gene: 14. The CDR3 covers 17 residues. The CDR3 DNA follows: TGTGCCAGCAGTACTACCGGGGGCGGGAGGGTAAGAGATACGCAGTATTTT. This encodes CASSTTGGGRVRDTQYF.

The rearrangement joins TRBV6-6 to TRBJ2-7, with D tentatively TRBD2 (6 bases). The germline CDR1 and CDR2 sequences are MNHNY and SVGAGI (reference sequence). V lost 6 bases and J lost 6, with 21 bases in between. The CDR3 is made up of 15 amino acids. CDR3 coding DNA: TGTGCCAGCAGCTGGGCAGAGACGGGAGTAGGCGAGCAGTACTTC. Translating it yields CASSWAETGVGEQYF.

The chain recombines TRBV5-1 with TRBJ2-5, with 7 bases matching TRBD2. J gave up 3 bases and V 6 bases, and 8 bases lay outside the gene matches. The CDR3 runs 14 residues. Germline V gene lookup returns CDR1 SGHRS and CDR2 YFSETQ. Here the CDR3 DNA reads TGCGCCAGCAAACCCTCTGGGGGGGAAGAGACCCAGTACTTC. As protein: CASKPSGGEETQYF.

This sequence joins TRBV6-5 and TRBJ2-2; TRBD1 is a possible D gene (5 bases). Germline V gene lookup returns CDR1 MNHEY and CDR2 SVGAGI. The V and J ends lost 1 base and 0 bases respectively, with 9 bases between them. There are 16 residues in the CDR3. The chain's CDR3 is CASSYYRISNTGELFF. CDR3 DNA sequence: TGTGCCAGCAGTTACTACAGGATATCGAACACCGGGGAGCTGTTTTTT.

V usage is TRBV28 and J usage is TRBJ2-2; no firm D call. Looked up from germline, CDR1 is MDHEN and CDR2 is SYDVKM. Trimming left V 9 bases short and J 7 bases short, with 15 bases between. The CDR3 has 13 amino acids. This CDR3 is CASMALDFGELFF. CDR3 bases: TGTGCCAGTATGGCCCTCGACTTCGGGGAGCTGTTTTTT.

The V and J genes are TRBV24-1 and TRBJ2-7, with D perhaps TRBD2 (6 bases). Germline V gene sequence: CDR1 KGHDR, CDR2 SFDVKD. V gave up 12 bases and J gave up 4 bases, with 18 bases separating them. The length of the CDR3 is 13 residues. The CDR3 spells CAVGGAEGYEQYF. The CDR3 region has the DNA TGTGCCGTGGGCGGGGCAGAAGGGTACGAGCAGTACTTC.

This clone was found a few times. The genes are TRBV7-9 and TRBJ1-1, with D possibly being TRBD1 (6 bases). CDR3 length: 14 amino acids. Germline loops: CDR1 SEHNR, CDR2 FQNEAQ (reference sequence). V was shortened by 1 base and J by 1 base, with 7 bases between the two germline ends. CDR3 DNA: TGTGCCAGCAGCTTAGTCAGGGGGAACACTGAAGCTTTCTTT. Amino acids: CASSLVRGNTEAFF. The full variable domain, its missing parts supplied by reference TRBV7-9 and TRBJ1-1, is DTGVSQNPRHKITKRGQNVTFRCDPISEHNRLYWYRQTLGQGPEFLTYFQNEAQLEKSRLLSDRFSAERPKGSFSTLEIQRTEQGDSAMYLCASSLVRGNTEAFFGQGTRLTVV.

This chain connects TRBV19 to TRBJ2-6, with a tentative D call TRBD1 (6 bases). Germline V gives CDR1 LNHDA, CDR2 SQIVND (reference sequence). The ends were cut back, 5 bases at V and 2 bases at J, with 10 bases in the middle. CDR3 size: 15 residues. This CDR3 is CASSPKGAGANVLTF. The DNA for the CDR3 is TGTGCCAGTAGTCCTAAGGGGGCTGGGGCCAACGTCCTGACTTTC.

The chain uses TRBV30 and TRBJ2-7, with a possible D match to TRBD1 (6 bases). CDR1 GTSNPN and CDR2 SVGIG come from the germline V gene (reference sequence). The V and J ends lost 0 bases and 8 bases respectively, with 20 bases between them. The CDR3 sequence is 15 residues long. The CDR3 loop is CAWSVRDTVFVKQYF. CDR3 DNA: TGTGCCTGGAGTGTACGGGACACCGTTTTTGTGAAGCAGTACTTC.